A single sample is the source of the 20 T cell receptor beta chains below, sequenced in a study of T cell responses to AZD1222 COVID-19 vaccine. The method was immunoSEQ multiplex PCR; TCRdb's version includes in-frame clones alone and lacks a portion of them. The table has fewer than 130,000 clones, around 93% seen once. The sequences come from peripheral blood, collected on day 0 of AZD1222 vaccination. These receptors were taken from an adult in good health.

This chain connects TRBV5-4 to TRBJ2-7, with D perhaps matching TRBD1 or TRBD2 (5 bases each). Germline V gene data show CDR1 as SGHNT and CDR2 as YYREEE (reference sequence). V dropped 5 bases and J dropped 6 bases, with 12 bases sitting between them. The CDR3 totals 12 residues. CDR3 protein: CASRFGGGEQYF. The DNA of the CDR3 is TGTGCCAGCAGATTCGGTGGGGGCGAGCAGTACTTC.

This clone was observed a single time. The gene calls are TRBV2 and TRBJ2-7; 11 positions match TRBD2. The CDR3 sequence is 15 residues long. Germline CDR1 reads SNHLY; CDR2 reads FYNNEI. V shed 7 bases, J shed 3 bases, and the junction held 8 bases outside the gene matches. CDR3 DNA sequence: TGTGCCAGCAAGATAGCGGGGGGGAATGACTACGAGCAGTACTTC. It encodes CASKIAGGNDYEQYF.

The chain has TRBV6-6 and TRBJ2-7; D could derive from TRBD1 or TRBD2 (5 bases each). The CDR3 consists of 15 residues. Germline-derived CDR1 and CDR2 are MNHNY and SVGAGI (reference sequence). The V and J ends lost 5 bases and 0 bases respectively, with 14 bases between them. The CDR3 DNA is TGTGCCAGCAGTCTTATGGGGACGGTCTCCTACGAGCAGTACTTC. Translation gives CASSLMGTVSYEQYF.

This clone appeared a single time. The chain uses TRBV9 and TRBJ2-6; no clear D gene. Trimming left V 0 bases short and J 0 bases short, with 7 bases between. Germline V lookup: CDR1 SGDLS, CDR2 YYNGEE. The CDR3 totals 16 residues. CDR3 DNA: TGTGCCAGCAGCGTAGTGGGCAGCTCTGGGGCCAACGTCCTGACTTTC. Its protein is CASSVVGSSGANVLTF.

J is TRBJ2-7 and V is TRBV27; perhaps D is TRBD1 or TRBD2 (5 bases each). This CDR3 region has 13 residues. Germline loops: CDR1 MNHEY, CDR2 SMNVEV (reference sequence). V was shortened by 4 bases and J by 5 bases, with 12 bases between the two germline ends. In DNA form, the CDR3 reads TGTGCCAGCAGTTGGGGTGGGGACCACGAGCAGTACTTC. Translated: CASSWGGDHEQYF.

The CDR3 DNA follows: TGCAGTGCTAGTGGGGACAGACCCTACGAGCAGTACTTC. Protein sequence: CSASGDRPYEQYF. The J gene is TRBJ2-7, the V gene TRBV20-1, with TRBD1 matching over 7 bases. CDR3 length: 13 residues. The V and J ends lost 3 bases and 2 bases, in that order; junction bases with no gene match: 4. Germline V gives CDR1 DFQATT, CDR2 SNEGSKA (reference sequence).

This sequence joins TRBV3-1 (or the pseudogene TRBV3-2) and TRBJ2-1, with 9 bases matching TRBD2. CDR3 length: 14 amino acids. Looked up from germline, CDR1 is LGHDT and CDR2 is YNNKEL (reference sequence). The V segment lost 2 bases and the J segment 9 bases; nucleotides outside the gene matches: 5. The CDR3 DNA follows: TGTGCCAGCAGCCAACGGCGGGGGGGCATTGAGCAGTTCTTC. Residues: CASSQRRGGIEQFF.

V and J are TRBV6-6 and TRBJ2-3, with 9 bases matching TRBD2. The CDR3 is made up of 15 amino acids. Germline CDR1 reads MNHNY; CDR2 reads SVGAGI (reference sequence). After removal of 5 bases from V and 3 bases from J, the junction contained 6 bases not matched to a gene. For the CDR3, the DNA is TGTGCCAGCAGTCTCATAGCGGGGGCAACAGATACGCAGTATTTT. Residues: CASSLIAGATDTQYF.

The chain is built from TRBV19 and TRBJ1-5, with D maybe TRBD1 (5 bases). Looked up from germline, CDR1 is LNHDA and CDR2 is SQIVND (reference sequence). The CDR3 is 13 amino acids. Trimming left V 7 bases short and J 4 bases short, with 11 bases between. CDR3 protein: CASTFDSNQPQHF. The CDR3 DNA reads as TGTGCCAGTACTTTTGACAGTAATCAGCCCCAGCATTTT.

V usage is TRBV25-1 and J usage is TRBJ1-6; 8 nucleotides agree with TRBD1. Unmatched junction bases numbered 10, after V lost 6 bases and J lost 0 bases. Per the germline V gene, CDR1 is MGHDK and CDR2 is SYGVNS. The CDR3 consists of 18 residues. The CDR3 protein is CASRPTGGGFSYNSPLHF. CDR3 DNA: TGTGCCAGCAGGCCCACAGGGGGGGGATTCTCCTATAATTCACCCCTCCACTTT.

The chain recombines TRBV28 with TRBJ2-7, with 10 bases aligning to TRBD2. J lost 5 bases, V lost 4 bases, and 11 bases had no gene match. In germline, CDR1 is MDHEN, CDR2 SYDVKM. CDR3 length: 16 residues. The CDR3, as DNA: TGTGCCAGCAGTTCCCCGCTAGCGGGGGTCCGCGACGAGCAGTACTTC. This codes for CASSSPLAGVRDEQYF.

The chain is built from TRBV19 and TRBJ2-1, with D possibly being TRBD2 (7 bases). The V end lost 4 bases, the J end lost 0 bases, and 16 bases lay between the germline ends. CDR3 size: 17 residues. Germline V gene sequence: CDR1 LNHDA, CDR2 SQIVND (reference sequence). The chain's CDR3 is CASSTSGGRSSYNEQFF. As DNA, the CDR3 is TGTGCCAGTAGTACCTCCGGGGGGCGAAGCTCCTACAATGAGCAGTTCTTC.

This clone showed up just once. This sequence joins TRBV24-1 and TRBJ1-2, with 11 bases identical to TRBD1. This CDR3 comprises 15 residues. Looked up from germline, CDR1 is KGHDR and CDR2 is SFDVKD. Trimming cost V 3 bases and J 9 bases; bases outside gene matches: 8. The CDR3 loop is CATSDPGQGAIRYTF. CDR3 bases: TGTGCCACCAGTGATCCTGGACAGGGGGCGATCCGCTACACCTTC.

The rearrangement joins TRBV9 to TRBJ1-2; 8 bases agree with TRBD1. V gave up 4 bases and J gave up 8 bases; unmatched junction bases: 13. Germline CDR1 is SGDLS and CDR2 is YYNGEE. The CDR3 runs to 15 residues. For the CDR3, the DNA is TGTGCCAGCAGCTCCGGGACAGGTGGCTATGAGGGCTACACCTTC. Translating gives CASSSGTGGYEGYTF.

The chain links TRBV6-5 to TRBJ2-7, with TRBD2 as a possible D gene (5 bases). V was trimmed by 0 bases and J by 6 bases, leaving 15 bases between them. The CDR3 loop spans 15 amino acids. The germline CDR1 and CDR2 sequences are MNHEY and SVGAGI. The CDR3 DNA is TGTGCCAGCAGTTACTCGACTACGGGTTCAGGCGAGCAGTACTTC. It codes for CASSYSTTGSGEQYF.

The chain recombines TRBV10-1 with TRBJ1-2, with unresolved D. This CDR3 spans 13 amino acids. Germline V gene sequence: CDR1 WNHNN, CDR2 SYGVQD (reference sequence). Trimming shortened V by 1 base and J by 2 bases, and 5 bases separated the two germline ends. The CDR3 DNA follows: TGCGCCAGCAGTGAGTGGAGGAACTATGGCTACACCTTC. It is translated as CASSEWRNYGYTF.

CDR3 loop: CASTSGTGKFYGYTF. For the CDR3, the DNA is TGTGCCAGTACTTCCGGGACAGGGAAGTTCTATGGCTACACCTTC. The chain combines TRBV19 with TRBJ1-2, with 9 bases fitting TRBD1. The CDR3 contains 15 residues. Losses at the gene ends were 7 bases for V and 4 bases for J; bases not matched to a gene: 10. Germline V lookup: CDR1 LNHDA, CDR2 SQIVND (reference sequence). The full variable domain, its missing parts supplied by reference TRBV19 and TRBJ1-2, is DGGITQSPKYLFRKEGQNVTLSCEQNLNHDAMYWYRQDPGQGLRLIYYSQIVNDFQKGDIAEGYSVSREKKESFPLTVTSAQKNPTAFYLCASTSGTGKFYGYTFGSGTRLTVV.

This chain links TRBV28 with TRBJ2-5; D gene ambiguous. CDR1 and CDR2 from the germline V gene are MDHEN and SYDVKM. The CDR3 totals 15 residues. V lost 4 bases and J lost 5, with 17 bases in between. The CDR3 DNA sequence: TGTGCCAGCAGTTCGGTTGAGTCGGCTCGGGAGACCCAGTACTTC. Its protein is CASSSVESARETQYF.

CDR3 sequence (DNA): TGTGCCAGCAGCTTACCCGGTCGGCTCAACAATGAGCAGTTCTTC. Its translation is CASSLPGRLNNEQFF. The V call is TRBV5-6, the J call TRBJ2-1; D gene uncertain. V was clipped by 2 bases and J by 5 bases, with 14 bases between them. The germline V gene has CDR1 SGHDT and CDR2 YYEEEE. The CDR3 covers 15 residues.

V gene TRBV27 combines with J gene TRBJ2-7; TRBD1 aligns across 8 bases. CDR1 and CDR2 (germline): MNHEY, SMNVEV (reference sequence). V was clipped by 4 bases and J by 5 bases; unmatched bases: 7. The CDR3 runs to 14 residues. The CDR3 sequence is CASSSGQGPNEQYF. CDR3 DNA sequence: TGTGCCAGCAGTTCAGGACAGGGTCCCAACGAGCAGTACTTC.